This TCR beta chain originates from a study of shared T cell receptors in the human thymus. Some clones are missing from TCRdb's copy, which holds only in-frame ones; the method was immunoSEQ multiplex PCR. The sample includes 700,000 or so clones, roughly 88% of them seen just once. V lost 5 bases to trimming and J lost 6 bases, with 19 bases between them. The CDR3 runs 15 residues. Germline CDR1 LNHDA, CDR2 SQIVND (reference sequence). These data also featured in a second study, about human thymus T cells. From that study: Donors were healthy Finnish infants having corrective surgery for congenital heart defects. Surgeons resected thymus tissue during corrective heart surgery. Thymic as well as blood repertoires seemed to favor certain V and J genes unevenly. Unrelated individuals had highly overlapping thymic repertoires, as reported in related research.

The sample comprised thymocytes. The V and J genes are TRBV19 and TRBJ1-2; D is unclear. The sequence was collected from a girl under two years old with a congenital heart defect. In DNA, the CDR3 is TGTGCCAGTAGTTTGCACCCCCCCGGAGGGAATGGCTACACCTTC. It specifies CASSLHPPGGNGYTF.